This T cell receptor beta chain was profiled in a study of T cell repertoires in cytomegalovirus infection. Study results and caveats: HLA-C-restricted TCR beta clonotypes specific for CMV led the ex vivo response.

Using its own MiXCR run on the reads, TCRdb lists one record per CDR3 protein. The table shows under 250,000 distinct CDR3 sequences, with approximately 7% occurring only once. CDR3 length: 14 residues. Germline loops: CDR1 MNHEY, CDR2 SVGEGT. The V end lost 0 bases, the J end lost 2 bases, and 7 bases lay between the germline ends. This clonotype was picked up a small number of times. The antigen remains undetermined. The gene calls are TRBV6-2 or TRBV6-3 and TRBJ2-5, with D tentatively TRBD2 (5 bases). Sample: PBMCs. The source is a human donor in good health (CMV status not recorded). Some clones in this sample may be carry-over from other donors' samples. CDR3 coding DNA: TGTGCCAGCAGTTACTCGAGGGCACAAGAGACCCAGTACTTC. It translates to CASSYSRAQETQYF.